This section outlines one TCR beta chain sequence together with its context. Germline V gene lookup returns CDR1 MNHEY and CDR2 SVGAGI. The CDR3 contains 15 residues. V dropped 0 bases and J dropped 5; count of bases not matched to a gene: 4. The data were taken from a study of blood T cell repertoires in COVID-19. Background on the study: PBMCs, B-cell-depleted T cells, or T cells provided the cDNA or gDNA that made up the material.

Per the original data handling: For nucleated cells, counts were estimated from reference gene primer amplification. Generated by immunoSEQ multiplex PCR, the TCRdb table keeps only in-frame clones and is missing some. The DNA gave D and trimming, while V, J and clone size come from that table. The repertoire has approximately 94,000 clones, 70% to 80% of them found once; the top ten carry under 35%. The sequenced sample consisted of peripheral blood. V and J are TRBV6-5 and TRBJ2-7, with 10 positions matching TRBD1. This TCR was recovered from a man aged 70-80 years with active or convalescent COVID-19. The DNA for the CDR3 is TGTGCCAGCAGTTACTCGGGACAGGGGTCGCACGAGCAGTACTTC. This sequence encodes CASSYSGQGSHEQYF.